These T cell receptor beta chains were read from a single sample in a study of early T cells in non-severe SARS-CoV-2 infection. One entry per CDR3 protein, called by TCRdb with MiXCR from the 5' RACE reads. The sample has about 26,000 distinct CDR3 sequences; roughly 5% are singletons. The sequenced sample consisted of whole blood. The source is an adult who was a healthcare worker with PCR-confirmed SARS-CoV-2 infection or an uninfected control (not recorded which). The CDR3 runs from the conserved cysteine through the conserved F or W.

>TRBV20-1
CSARDPGYGGLYNEQFF
>TRBV5-1
CASSLVSGYNSPLHF
>TRBV29-1
CSVDRVAGVSETQYF
>TRBV18
CASSLRQYEQYF
>TRBV7-6
CASSPGLAGVRGELFF
>TRBV12-3/TRBV12-4
CASIIDSGGTEAFF
>TRBV7-2
CASSLESGSSYEQYF
>TRBV20-1
CSAPKAGGTGNTIYF
>TRBV6-2/TRBV6-3
CASSSWAGNEQYF
>TRBV2
CASSGPGTIQAYEQFF
>TRBV5-1
CASSSTSNEQFF
>TRBV11-1
CASSQQGWSTEAFF
>TRBV19
CASNEGSGRSTDTQYF
>TRBV3-1
CASSPRRLAGYEQYF
>TRBV7-9
CASSLTGELFF
>TRBV7-2
CASSLVLGQGGGETQYF
>TRBV11-2
CASSTRRITSGNTIYF
>TRBV28
CASSLAGRTRAADTQYF
>TRBV28
CASSRPSTGYRGEQYF
>TRBV5-6
CASSLPGQREANYGYTF
>TRBV20-1
CSASSGGGGTEAFF
>TRBV7-2
CASSLATYNEQFF
>TRBV7-2
CASSSWTNSPLHF
>TRBV4-2
CASSQRTPGPYEQYF
>TRBV10-3
CAITRDRGYYEQYF
>TRBV20-1
CSATDRAQPQHF
>TRBV12-3/TRBV12-4
CASSLGQGGYEQYF
>TRBV27
CASSLLEDRNQAFF
>TRBV7-2
CASSLAPFTPGETQYF
>TRBV28
CASSSGTGANVLTF
>TRBV29-1
CSVRGSEAFF
>TRBV6-6
CASRDGGPPLNTEAFF
>TRBV29-1
CSVESQAYEQYF
>TRBV10-3
CAISESRQGNEKLFF
>TRBV7-6
CASSFSGRATDTQYF
>TRBV25-1
CASSDLTQYF
>TRBV4-3
CASSQENTEAFF
>TRBV20-1
CSARPRASNARQPQHF
>TRBV20-1
CSARDHTGGRGSPLHF
>TRBV7-3
CASSDPTTGELFF
>TRBV29-1
CSVLILRLAGFSSSYEQYF
>TRBV18
CASSKDGRNQPQHF
>TRBV4-2
CASQMTGPGEKLFF
>TRBV20-1
CSAWRTSGSWIYNEQFF
>TRBV5-6
CASSLKGAYNEQFF
>TRBV7-2
CASSFSLGTQYF
>TRBV27
CASSPPLTF
>TRBV12-3/TRBV12-4
CASSLGIEGEQYF
>TRBV10-2
CASSESPGVSGNEQFF
>TRBV7-2
CASSLEPTGEKLFF
>TRBV4-3
CASSQDTSLRGNSPLHF
>TRBV10-1
CASSDHRRSNQPQHF
>TRBV27
CASSLSGQGYGYTF
>TRBV7-9
CASSFLGGTEAFF
>TRBV27
CASSLLAPTGGNQPQHF